The clone carrying this TCR beta chain was counted only a few times. What it binds is unknown. TCRdb reprocessed the 5' RACE reads via MiXCR and lists one record per CDR3 protein. Of 35,000 to 50,000 distinct CDR3 sequences listed, about 25% are singletons. The sample originates from a study of early T cells in non-severe SARS-CoV-2 infection. Study-level information: Investigators sequenced bulk RNA drawn from unsorted whole blood, and chains remained unpaired.

Study-wide results and limits: A preference for anti-spike CD8 responses marked VDJdb matching, which missed private and CD4 specificities.

The CDR3 sequence is 16 residues long. V trimming: 7 bases; J trimming: 4 bases; junction bases outside the gene matches: 12. CDR1 and CDR2 from the germline V gene are MNHNS and SASEGT. The sample in question was whole blood, obtained at baseline. The TCR originated in an adult who was a healthcare worker with PCR-confirmed SARS-CoV-2 infection or an uninfected control (not recorded which). V and J are TRBV6-1 and TRBJ2-3; 9 nucleotides align to TRBD2. CDR3 in amino acids: CASTESPGLAADTQYF. In nucleotides, the CDR3 is TGTGCCAGCACCGAATCCCCGGGACTAGCCGCAGATACGCAGTATTTT.